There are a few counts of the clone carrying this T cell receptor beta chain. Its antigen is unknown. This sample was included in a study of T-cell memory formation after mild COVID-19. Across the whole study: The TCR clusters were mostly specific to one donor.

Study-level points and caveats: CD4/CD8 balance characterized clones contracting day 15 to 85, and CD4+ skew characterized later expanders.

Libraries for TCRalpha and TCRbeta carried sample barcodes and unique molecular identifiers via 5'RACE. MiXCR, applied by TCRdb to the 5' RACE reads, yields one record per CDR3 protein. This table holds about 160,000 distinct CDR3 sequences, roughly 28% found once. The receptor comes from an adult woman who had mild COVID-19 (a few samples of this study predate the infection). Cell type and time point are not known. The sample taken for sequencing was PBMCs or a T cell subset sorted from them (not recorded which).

CDR3: CASSQETGLGEQYF. The CDR3 coding sequence is TGCGCCAGCAGCCAAGAGACAGGGTTGGGGGAGCAGTACTTC. The chain is built from TRBV4-1 and TRBJ2-7; 7 nucleotides line up with TRBD1. J gave up 7 bases and V 0 bases, and 6 bases lay outside the gene matches. This CDR3 is 14 amino acids long. The germline gives CDR1 MGHRA, CDR2 YSYEKL.